Each of the 6 T cell receptor beta chains below was sequenced from the same sample in a study of blood T cell repertoires in COVID-19. The repertoire was sequenced with immunoSEQ multiplex PCR; TCRdb's copy has only in-frame clones and lacks some. The sample includes fewer than 85,000 clones, 80% to 90% of them seen just once. Sequences were obtained from peripheral blood. Every receptor here comes from a woman between 55 and 75 years old with acute or convalescent COVID-19.

The chain uses TRBV19 and TRBJ2-3; a weak D match, TRBD2 (5 bases). The germline gives CDR1 LNHDA, CDR2 SQIVND (reference sequence). V lost 3 bases and J lost 5, with 9 bases in between. CDR3 length: 13 amino acids. This CDR3 reads CASSIARGDTQYF. The CDR3 coding sequence is TGTGCCAGTAGTATCGCCCGGGGAGATACGCAGTATTTT.

A few counts support this clone. The chain employs TRBV19 and TRBJ1-2; D perhaps matches TRBD1 (5 bases). The CDR3 is made up of 14 amino acids. V lost 3 bases and J lost 7, with 15 bases in between. CDR1 and CDR2 (germline): LNHDA, SQIVND (reference sequence). CDR3 bases: TGTGCCAGTAGTATGGGCAGGGCGATTTCTGGCTACACCTTC. Translated, it gives CASSMGRAISGYTF.

V usage is TRBV6-2 or TRBV6-3 and J usage is TRBJ2-6, with TRBD1 matching over 7 bases. CDR1 is MNHEY and CDR2 is SVGEGT in the germline V gene. V was pared by 5 bases and J by 0 bases, with 10 bases of the junction left unmatched. This CDR3 contains 18 residues. The CDR3 loop reads CASSPLPGQLSGANVLTF. The CDR3 bases are TGTGCCAGCAGTCCCTTACCGGGACAGCTCTCTGGGGCCAACGTCCTGACTTTC.

The sample holds one count of this clone. The CDR3: CASSEGTAVLAKNIQYF. DNA of the CDR3: TGTGCCAGCAGTGAAGGGACAGCAGTTCTAGCCAAAAACATTCAGTACTTC. The V and J genes are TRBV6-1 and TRBJ2-4, with D tentatively TRBD1 (6 bases). The V end was cut by 1 base, the J end by 0 bases, with 13 bases between. The V gene's germline CDR1 is MNHNS and CDR2 SASEGT. The CDR3 extends over 17 amino acids.

On this clone itself: This same CDR3 is encoded by further DNA sequences in the sample. V and J are TRBV5-4 and TRBJ2-3, with D perhaps TRBD1 (7 bases). Germline V gene data show CDR1 as SGHNT and CDR2 as YYREEE (reference sequence). The CDR3 is made up of 15 amino acids. Trimming cost V 0 bases and J 2 bases, with 10 bases left between them. The CDR3 DNA is TGTGCCAGCAGCTTGGACAGGGGACTCACAGATACGCAGTATTTT. It codes for CASSLDRGLTDTQYF.

J is TRBJ1-1 and V is TRBV6-1; maybe TRBD1 (5 bases). V lost 1 base, J lost 10 bases, and 10 bases lay in between. Looked up from germline, CDR1 is MNHNS and CDR2 is SASEGT. The CDR3 is made up of 12 amino acids. Here the CDR3 reads CASSEEGKGAFF. Written as DNA, the CDR3 is TGTGCCAGCAGTGAAGAGGGGAAAGGAGCTTTCTTT.